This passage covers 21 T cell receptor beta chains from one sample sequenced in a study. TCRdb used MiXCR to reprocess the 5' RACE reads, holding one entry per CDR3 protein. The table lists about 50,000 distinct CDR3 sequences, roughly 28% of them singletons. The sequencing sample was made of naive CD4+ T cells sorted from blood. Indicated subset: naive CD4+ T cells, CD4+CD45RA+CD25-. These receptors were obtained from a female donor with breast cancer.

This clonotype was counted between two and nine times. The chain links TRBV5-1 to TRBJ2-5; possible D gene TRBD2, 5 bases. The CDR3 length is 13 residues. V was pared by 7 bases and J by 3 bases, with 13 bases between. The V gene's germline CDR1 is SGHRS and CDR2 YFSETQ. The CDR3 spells CASYSDLKETQYF. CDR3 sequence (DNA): TGCGCCAGCTATTCGGACTTGAAAGAGACCCAGTACTTC.

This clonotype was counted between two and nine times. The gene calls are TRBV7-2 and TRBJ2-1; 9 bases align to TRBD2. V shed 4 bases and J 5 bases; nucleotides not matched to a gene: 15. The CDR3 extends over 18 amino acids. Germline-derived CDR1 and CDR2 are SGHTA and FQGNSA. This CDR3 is CASSSHTPGLALNNEQFF. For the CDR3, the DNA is TGTGCCAGCAGCTCACATACCCCGGGACTAGCCCTTAACAATGAGCAGTTCTTC. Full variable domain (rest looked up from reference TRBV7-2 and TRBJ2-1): GAGVSQSPSNKVTEKGKDVELRCDPISGHTALYWYRQSLGQGLEFLIYFQGNSAPDKSGLPSDRFSAERTGGSVSTLTIQRTQQEDSAVYLCASSSHTPGLALNNEQFFGPGTRLTVL.

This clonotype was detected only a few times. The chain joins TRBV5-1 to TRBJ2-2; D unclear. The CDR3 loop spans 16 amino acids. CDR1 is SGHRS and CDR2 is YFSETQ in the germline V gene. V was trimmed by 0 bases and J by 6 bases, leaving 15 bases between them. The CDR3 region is CASSLASILASGELFF. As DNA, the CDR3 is TGCGCCAGCAGCTTGGCGTCTATCTTAGCTTCCGGGGAGCTGTTTTTT.

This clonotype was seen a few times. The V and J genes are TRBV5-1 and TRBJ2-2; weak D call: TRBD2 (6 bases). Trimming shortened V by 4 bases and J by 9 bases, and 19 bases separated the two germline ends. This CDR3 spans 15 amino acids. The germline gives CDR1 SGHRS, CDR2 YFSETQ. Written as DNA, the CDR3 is TGCGCCAGCAGCCTCGGCGGAGGGGAGATCAGGGAGCTGTTTTTT. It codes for CASSLGGGEIRELFF.

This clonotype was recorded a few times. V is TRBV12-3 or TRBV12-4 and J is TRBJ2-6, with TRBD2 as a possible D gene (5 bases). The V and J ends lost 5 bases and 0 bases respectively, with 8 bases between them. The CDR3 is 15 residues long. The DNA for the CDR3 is TGTGCCAGCAGTCGACGGGGCTCTGGGGCCAACGTCCTGACTTTC. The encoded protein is CASSRRGSGANVLTF.

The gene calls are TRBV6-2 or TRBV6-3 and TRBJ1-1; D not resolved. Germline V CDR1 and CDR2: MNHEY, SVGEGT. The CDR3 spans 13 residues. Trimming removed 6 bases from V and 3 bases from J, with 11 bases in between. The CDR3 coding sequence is TGTGCCAGCAGCAACCAGGCGGACACTGAAGCTTTCTTT. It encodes CASSNQADTEAFF.

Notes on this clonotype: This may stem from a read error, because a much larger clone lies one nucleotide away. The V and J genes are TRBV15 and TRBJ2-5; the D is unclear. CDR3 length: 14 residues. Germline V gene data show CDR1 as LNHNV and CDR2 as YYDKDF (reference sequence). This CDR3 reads CTTSRDKLAETQYF. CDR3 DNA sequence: TGTACCACCAGCAGAGATAAGTTGGCAGAGACCCAGTACTTC. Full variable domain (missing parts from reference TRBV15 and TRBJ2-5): DAMVIQNPRYQVTQFGKPVTLSCSQTLNHNVMYWYQQKSSQAPKLLFHYYDKDFNNEADTPDNFQSRRPNTSFCFLDIRSPGLGDTAMYLCTTSRDKLAETQYFGPGTRLLVL.

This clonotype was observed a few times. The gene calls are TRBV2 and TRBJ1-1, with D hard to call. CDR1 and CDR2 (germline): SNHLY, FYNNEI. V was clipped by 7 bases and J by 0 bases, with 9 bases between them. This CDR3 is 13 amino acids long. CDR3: CASKRQMNTEAFF. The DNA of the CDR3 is TGTGCCAGCAAGCGGCAGATGAACACTGAAGCTTTCTTT. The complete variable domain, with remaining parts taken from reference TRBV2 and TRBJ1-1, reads EPEVTQTPSHQVTQMGQEVILRCVPISNHLYFYWYRQILGQKVEFLVSFYNNEISEKSEIFDDQFSVERPDGSNFTLKIRSTKLEDSAMYFCASKRQMNTEAFFGQGTRLTVV.

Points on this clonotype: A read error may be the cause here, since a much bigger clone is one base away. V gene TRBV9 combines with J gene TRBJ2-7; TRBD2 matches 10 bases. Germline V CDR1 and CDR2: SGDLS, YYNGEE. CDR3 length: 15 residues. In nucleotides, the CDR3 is TGTGCCGGCAGCGTAGGAACTAGCGGGGACTACGAGCAGTACTTC. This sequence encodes CAGSVGTSGDYEQYF.

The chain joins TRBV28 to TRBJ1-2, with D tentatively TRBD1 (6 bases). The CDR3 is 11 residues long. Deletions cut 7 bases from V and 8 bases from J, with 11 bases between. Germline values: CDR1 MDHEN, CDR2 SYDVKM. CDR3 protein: CASTGEGGYTF. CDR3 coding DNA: TGTGCCAGCACAGGGGAAGGAGGCTACACCTTC.

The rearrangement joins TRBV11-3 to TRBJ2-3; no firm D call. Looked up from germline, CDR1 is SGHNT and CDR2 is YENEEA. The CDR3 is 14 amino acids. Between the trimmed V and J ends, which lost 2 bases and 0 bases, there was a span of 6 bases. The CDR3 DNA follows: TGTGCCAGCAGCTTACCGGGTAGCACAGATACGCAGTATTTT. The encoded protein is CASSLPGSTDTQYF.

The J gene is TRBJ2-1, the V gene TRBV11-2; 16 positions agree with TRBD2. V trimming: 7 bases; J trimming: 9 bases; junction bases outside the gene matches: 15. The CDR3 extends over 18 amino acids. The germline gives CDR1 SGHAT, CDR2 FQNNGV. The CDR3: CASNRQAGTSGGAGEQFF. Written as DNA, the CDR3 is TGTGCCAGCAACCGACAGGCTGGGACTAGCGGGGGGGCCGGTGAGCAGTTCTTC.

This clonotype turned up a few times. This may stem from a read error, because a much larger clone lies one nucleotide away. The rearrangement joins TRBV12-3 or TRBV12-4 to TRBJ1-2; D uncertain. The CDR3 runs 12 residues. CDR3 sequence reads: CANSSADGGYTF. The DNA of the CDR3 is TGTGCCAACAGTTCCGCCGACGGAGGCTACACCTTC.

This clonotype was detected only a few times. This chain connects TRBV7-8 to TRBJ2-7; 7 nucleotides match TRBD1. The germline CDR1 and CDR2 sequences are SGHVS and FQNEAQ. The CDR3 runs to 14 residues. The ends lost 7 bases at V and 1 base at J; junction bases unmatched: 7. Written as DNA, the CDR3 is TGTGCCAGCAAGTACAGGGGTGGATCCTACGAGCAGTACTTC. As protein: CASKYRGGSYEQYF.

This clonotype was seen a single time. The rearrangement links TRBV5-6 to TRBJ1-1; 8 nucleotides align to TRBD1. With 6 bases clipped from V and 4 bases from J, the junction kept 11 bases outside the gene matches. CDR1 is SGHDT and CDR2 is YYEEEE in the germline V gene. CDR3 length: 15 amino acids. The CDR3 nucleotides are TGTGCCAGCACCCGGGCAGGGGGCTTTGCCACTGAAGCTTTCTTT. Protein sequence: CASTRAGGFATEAFF.

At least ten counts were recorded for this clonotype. The CDR3 DNA reads TGCGCCAGCAGCTTAACCGGGATGAACTATGGCTACACCTTC. Protein: CASSLTGMNYGYTF. The chain carries TRBV5-1 and TRBJ1-2; D remains unclear. Germline lookup yields CDR1 SGHRS and CDR2 YFSETQ. CDR3 length: 14 residues. Trimming pared 2 bases from V and 2 bases from J, leaving 10 bases between. The variable domain in full, with the rest retrieved from reference TRBV5-1 and TRBJ1-2, is KAGVTQTPRYLIKTRGQQVTLSCSPISGHRSVSWYQQTPGQGLQFLFEYFSETQRNKGNFPGRFSGRQFSNSRSEMNVSTLELGDSALYLCASSLTGMNYGYTFGSGTRLTVV.

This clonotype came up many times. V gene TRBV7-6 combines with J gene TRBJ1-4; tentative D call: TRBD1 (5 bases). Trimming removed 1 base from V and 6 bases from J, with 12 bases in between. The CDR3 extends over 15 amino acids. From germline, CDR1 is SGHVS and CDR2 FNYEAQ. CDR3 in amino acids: CASSLVGGKDEKLFF. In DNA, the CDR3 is TGTGCCAGCAGCTTAGTTGGGGGGAAGGATGAAAAACTGTTTTTT.

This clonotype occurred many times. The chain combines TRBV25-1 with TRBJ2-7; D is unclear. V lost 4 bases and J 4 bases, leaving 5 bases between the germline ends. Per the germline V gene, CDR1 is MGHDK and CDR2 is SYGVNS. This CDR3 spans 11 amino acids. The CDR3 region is CASSAKYEQYF. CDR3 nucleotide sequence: TGTGCCAGCAGTGCCAAGTACGAGCAGTACTTC.

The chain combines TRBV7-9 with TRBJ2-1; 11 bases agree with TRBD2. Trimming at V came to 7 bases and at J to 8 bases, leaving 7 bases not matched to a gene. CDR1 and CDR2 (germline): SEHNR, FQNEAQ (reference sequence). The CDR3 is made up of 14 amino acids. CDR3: CASNVAGGTHEQFF. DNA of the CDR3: TGTGCCAGCAACGTAGCGGGGGGGACTCATGAGCAGTTCTTC. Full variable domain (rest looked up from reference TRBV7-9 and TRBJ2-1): DTGVSQNPRHKITKRGQNVTFRCDPISEHNRLYWYRQTLGQGPEFLTYFQNEAQLEKSRLLSDRFSAERPKGSFSTLEIQRTEQGDSAMYLCASNVAGGTHEQFFGPGTRLTVL.

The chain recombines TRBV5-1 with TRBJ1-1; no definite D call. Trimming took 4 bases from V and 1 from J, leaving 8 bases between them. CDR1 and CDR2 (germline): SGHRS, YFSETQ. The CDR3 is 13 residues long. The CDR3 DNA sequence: TGCGCCAGCAGCCTTTCCCGGAACACTGAAGCTTTCTTT. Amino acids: CASSLSRNTEAFF.

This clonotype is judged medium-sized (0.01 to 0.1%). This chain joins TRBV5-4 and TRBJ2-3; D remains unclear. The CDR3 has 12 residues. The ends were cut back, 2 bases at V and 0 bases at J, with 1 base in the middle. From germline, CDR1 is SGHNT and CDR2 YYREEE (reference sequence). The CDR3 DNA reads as TGTGCCAGCAGCTTAAGCACAGATACGCAGTATTTT. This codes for CASSLSTDTQYF.